This TCR beta chain was recovered during a study of blood T cells in healthy people across ages. General study results and limits: A strong correlation was found between TCR beta diversity and the percentage of naive T cells. It was the long-lived donors that had more naive CD4+ cells and higher diversity than aged donors.

Remarks on this clonotype: What it binds is not known.

Primers used in a second PCR of roughly 6 to 11 cycles were a sample-barcoded 5' primer and a J-beta primer mix. TCRdb used MiXCR to reprocess the 5' RACE reads, holding one entry per CDR3 protein. The sample comprises 1.2 million to 1.5 million distinct CDR3 sequences, roughly 45% of which are singletons, and 7.9% rests with the top ten. J lost 8 bases, V lost 5 bases, and 8 bases had no gene match. This CDR3 region has 14 residues. The germline CDR1 and CDR2 sequences are SGHTA and FQGTGA. The sample was blood. The J gene is TRBJ2-1, the V gene TRBV7-3, with 8 bases aligning to TRBD2. This clonotype was obtained from a woman aged 18 to 35 in good health. DNA of the CDR3: TGTGCCAGCAGCGTCGGGACTAGTGCAGATGAGCAGTTCTTC. Amino acid sequence: CASSVGTSADEQFF.